Here is one T cell receptor (beta chain) with its context. Its antigen is unknown. Healthy Caucasians, and only they, were the donors. TCRdb redid the calling of the 5' RACE reads with MiXCR, one entry per CDR3 protein. The sample has about 240,000 distinct CDR3 sequences; approximately 6.8% are singletons. Germline V gives CDR1 SGHRS, CDR2 YFSETQ. Trimming removed 3 bases at V and 2 bases at J, with 12 bases between. The CDR3 is 15 amino acids. These data are taken from a study of identical twins. Findings and caveats of the study: Model-predicted out-of-frame TCR alpha sharing fell below observed values in monozygotic twins. These conclusions were based on statistical analysis (cross-sectional, not following the same donors). Out-of-frame alpha sequences common to twins exhibited an excess of low generation probability.

The same data also went into a second study, on yellow fever vaccine responses in identical twins.

The receptor's source is a woman between 18 and 29 years old in good health. The source material was CD8+ T cells sorted from blood. J is TRBJ2-1 and V is TRBV5-1, with D perhaps matching TRBD1 (6 bases). The CDR3 sequence is CASSSNRVTYNEQFF. CDR3 nucleotide sequence: TGCGCCAGCAGCTCAAACAGGGTTACCTACAATGAGCAGTTCTTC. Combining the CDR3 with reference TRBV5-1 and TRBJ2-1 gives the whole variable domain KAGVTQTPRYLIKTRGQQVTLSCSPISGHRSVSWYQQTPGQGLQFLFEYFSETQRNKGNFPGRFSGRQFSNSRSEMNVSTLELGDSALYLCASSSNRVTYNEQFFGPGTRLTVL.